This entry describes one TCR beta chain. The antigen is not known. A read error is possible here, since a much larger clone lies one base away. TCRdb analysed the PCR reads with MiXCR anew, one entry per CDR3 protein. The sample has 75,000 to 95,000 distinct CDR3 sequences, about 23% seen once; the top ten hold approximately 0.78%. CDR1 and CDR2 (germline): MDHEN, SYDVKM. The length of the CDR3 is 14 residues. Trimming cost V 6 bases and J 4 bases; bases outside gene matches: 5. The source of the sample is a study of molecular identifiers for immune sequencing clone quantification. Study summary: In replicates, RNA from roughly 20,000 or 100,000 naive CD8 cells was split five ways, four sequenced. Study-level results: Spiked-in Jurkat TCR RNA corresponding to one cell was reported as detectable against 970,000 or so naive cells.

Naive CD8 T cells, phenotype CD8+CD4-CCR7+CD45RA+, were sorted. Specimen: naive CD8+ T cells from blood, with Jurkat cell RNA spiked in. Subset meaning: FACS-sorted CD8+CD4-CCR7+CD45RA+ naive T cells. This TCR derives from a human donor in good health. Some libraries in this study had Jurkat cell RNA spiked in. The rearrangement links TRBV28 to TRBJ2-5, with TRBD2 identical over 10 bases. In DNA, the CDR3 is TGTGCCAGCAGCGGGGCTAGCGGGAGAGAGACCCAGTACTTC. Encoded protein: CASSGASGRETQYF.